A selection of T cell receptor beta chains follows, all from one sample in a study of cytomegalovirus exposure and HLA in healthy donors. The method was immunoSEQ multiplex PCR; TCRdb's version includes in-frame clones alone and lacks a portion of them. The sample consists of 200,000 to 250,000 clones, roughly nine tenths of them appearing once. The sample taken for sequencing was PBMCs. The receptors shown here come from a man younger than 35 in good health and CMV-seropositive. Each CDR3 is given with its conserved first and last residue. A D gene is named only where the DNA matches it firmly. Expanded clones get a size class; other rows say once, few or many, or leave the size out.

d_call	v_call	j_call	clone_size	cdr3_length	cdr3_nt	cdr3_aa
TRBD2	TRBV2	TRBJ2-1	NA	16	TGTGCCAGCAATAAGGCTAGCGGGAGTCGCTACAATGAGCAGTTCTTC	CASNKASGSRYNEQFF
TRBD2	TRBV28	TRBJ2-1	NA	17	TGTGCCAGCAGTCCCCCTTGGGCGCGGGAGGGGGACAATGAGCAGTTCTTC	CASSPPWAREGDNEQFF
NA	TRBV9	TRBJ1-2	NA	15	TGTGCCAGCAGCGGCCAAGTACAGGACGTACGTGGCTACACCTTC	CASSGQVQDVRGYTF
TRBD1	TRBV6-1	TRBJ2-7	NA	15	TGTGCCAGCACCCTGCACGGGGGACAGGGCTACGAGCAGTACTTC	CASTLHGGQGYEQYF
NA	TRBV2	TRBJ2-7	NA	14	TGTGCCAGCAGTGAAGCGCATCGGGGAAACGAGCAGTACTTC	CASSEAHRGNEQYF
NA	TRBV28	TRBJ2-5	NA	13	TGTGCCAGCAGGCGGGACGGGACAGAGACCCAGTACTTC	CASRRDGTETQYF
NA	TRBV4-2	TRBJ1-5	NA	14	TGTGCCAGCAGCCAAGACTCGGGGTATCAGCCCCAGCATTTT	CASSQDSGYQPQHF
NA	TRBV6-5	TRBJ2-7	once	11	TGTGCCAGCAGCCGCCTTAACGAGCAGTACTTC	CASSRLNEQYF
NA	TRBV27	TRBJ2-1	NA	14	TGTGCCAGCAGGCGATCAGGGATATACAATGAGCAGTTCTTC	CASRRSGIYNEQFF
NA	TRBV28	TRBJ2-7	NA	13	TGTGCCAGCAGTCCTGGAGGGTTTTACGAGCAGTACTTC	CASSPGGFYEQYF
NA	TRBV29-1	TRBJ1-1	NA	15	TGCAGCGTTGAAAATCCGGGGGGCAAAGGCACTGAAGCTTTCTTT	CSVENPGGKGTEAFF
NA	TRBV19	TRBJ2-1	NA	14	TGTGCCAGTAGTCCCTGGACTGGCTACAATGAGCAGTTCTTC	CASSPWTGYNEQFF
NA	TRBV27	TRBJ2-4	NA	14	TGTGCCAGCAGTTTGGGGACAGCCAAAAACATTCAGTACTTC	CASSLGTAKNIQYF
NA	TRBV15	TRBJ2-1	NA	14	TGTGCCACCAGCCTCACTACGAGTAGCAATGAGCAGTTCTTC	CATSLTTSSNEQFF
NA	TRBV20-1	TRBJ2-1	NA	11	TGCAGTGCTTATTTAGGCAATGAGCAGTTCTTC	CSAYLGNEQFF
TRBD2	TRBV4-2	TRBJ2-7	NA	17	TGTGCCAGCAGCTACGGGACTAGCGGGAGCTCTTCCGTCGAGCAGTACTTC	CASSYGTSGSSSVEQYF
NA	TRBV15	TRBJ2-2	NA	17	TGTGCCACCAGCAGAGATAGTCCCGCTAGCAGCGTCGGGGAGCTGTTTTTT	CATSRDSPASSVGELFF
NA	TRBV18	TRBJ2-2	NA	15	TGTGCCAGCTCACCACCGGGACCGTACCCCGGGGAGCTGTTTTTT	CASSPPGPYPGELFF